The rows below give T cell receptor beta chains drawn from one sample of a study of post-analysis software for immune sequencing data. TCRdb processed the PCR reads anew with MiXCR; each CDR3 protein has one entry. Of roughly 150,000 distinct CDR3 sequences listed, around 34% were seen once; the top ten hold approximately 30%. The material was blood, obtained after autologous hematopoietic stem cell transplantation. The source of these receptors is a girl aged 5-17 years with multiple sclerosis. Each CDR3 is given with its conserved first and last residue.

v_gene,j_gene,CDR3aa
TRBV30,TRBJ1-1,CAWRPGPNTEAFF
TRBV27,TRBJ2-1,CASSVWDSPKQFF
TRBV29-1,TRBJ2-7,CSAPGQGTYEQYF
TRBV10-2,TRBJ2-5,CASSQRGLSYF
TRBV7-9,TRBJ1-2,CASSLGEGFYPPHGYTF
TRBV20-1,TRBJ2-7,CSAGSGRSPEQYF
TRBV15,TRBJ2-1,CATSRGGHRGAYNEQFF
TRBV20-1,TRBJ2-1,CSASSRGLAGFPSYNEQFF
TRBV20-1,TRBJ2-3,CSAREAGVADTQYF
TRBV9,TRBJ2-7,CASSPLLGDTYEQYF
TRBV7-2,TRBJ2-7,CASSALAGTYEQYF
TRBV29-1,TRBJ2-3,CSVEVRAQYF
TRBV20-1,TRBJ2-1,CSAISQTGASYNEQFF
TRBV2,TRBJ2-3,CASSESGTSGTTDTQYF
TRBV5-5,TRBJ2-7,CASSLGDPIYEQYF
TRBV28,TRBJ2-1,CASSSLPLNEQFF
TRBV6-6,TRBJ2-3,CASSYSIVAGEDTQYF
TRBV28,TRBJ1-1,CASSSGLKNTEAFF
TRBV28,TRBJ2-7,CASSRGDRASLLYEQYF
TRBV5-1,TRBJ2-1,CASSRRTSGDGNEQFF
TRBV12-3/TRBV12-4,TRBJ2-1,CASRSGGLMDGQFF
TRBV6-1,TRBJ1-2,CASSETQTYGYTF
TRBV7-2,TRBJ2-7,CASSLGTEYEQYF
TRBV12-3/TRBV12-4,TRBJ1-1,CASSVDGLNTEAFF
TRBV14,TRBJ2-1,CASSQDLGGSEQFF
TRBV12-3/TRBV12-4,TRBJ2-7,CASSSDRGLLYEQYF
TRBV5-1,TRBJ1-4,CASTWSRSGDEKLFF
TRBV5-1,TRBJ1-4,CASSRGQSNEKLFF
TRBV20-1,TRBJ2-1,CSAPRPTRGNEQFF
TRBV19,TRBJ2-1,CASSLAGAPYDEQFF
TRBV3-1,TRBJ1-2,CASSQAAGTQANYGYTF
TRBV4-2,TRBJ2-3,CASSGEASNSADTQYF
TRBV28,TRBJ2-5,CASGETQYF
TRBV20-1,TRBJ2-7,CSARDGGRSSNKQYF
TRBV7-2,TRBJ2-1,CASSLGRGGQEQFF
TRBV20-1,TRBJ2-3,CSARPAGGADTQYF
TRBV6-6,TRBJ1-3,CASSYSGQGRGTIYF
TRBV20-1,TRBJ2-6,CSARSYSGSGANVLTF
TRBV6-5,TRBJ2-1,CASSYSTYNEQFF
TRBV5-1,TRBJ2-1,CASSFRQGVFSEQFF
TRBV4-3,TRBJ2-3,CASSQDPSGSARRSTDTQYF
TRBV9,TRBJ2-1,CASSVALAGVDEQFF
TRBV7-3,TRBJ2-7,CASSLTGGIPTYEQYF
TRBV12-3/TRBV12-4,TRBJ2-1,CASSLGLVNEQFF
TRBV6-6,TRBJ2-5,CASSYSGGRAGRETQYF
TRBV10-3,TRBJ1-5,CAISSGDSNQPQHF
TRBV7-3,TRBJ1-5,CASSLLLTGSNQPQHF
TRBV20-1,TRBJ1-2,CSARGGHSTYGYTF
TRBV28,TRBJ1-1,CASSPPGQGNTGAFF
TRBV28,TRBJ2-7,CAISPGGSSSEQYF
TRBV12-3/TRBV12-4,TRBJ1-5,CASSSLSDGPQHF
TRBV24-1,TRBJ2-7,CATSDSLGGYSYNEQYF
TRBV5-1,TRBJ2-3,CASSLRGSPLGDTQYF
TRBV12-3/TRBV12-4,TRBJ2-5,CASSLSWEETQYF